This T cell receptor (beta chain) was identified in a study of blood T cell repertoires in COVID-19. Germline values: CDR1 SNHLY, CDR2 FYNNEI. The CDR3 loop spans 14 amino acids. V shed 6 bases, J shed 4 bases, and the junction held 4 bases outside the gene matches. The assay was immunoSEQ multiplex PCR, and TCRdb's table has in-frame clones only and misses some. The sample yields 200,000 to 250,000 clones, 70% to 90% seen once. This clonotype was sampled from a man aged 25 to 45 who had recovered from COVID-19. The rearrangement links TRBV2 to TRBJ2-1; the match to TRBD2 covers 9 bases. The sequencing sample was made of PBMCs or T cells enriched from blood (not recorded which). The CDR3 DNA reads as TGTGCCAGCAGAATTAGCGGGAGTTACAATGAGCAGTTCTTC. This sequence encodes CASRISGSYNEQFF.